A single TCR beta chain is shown here with its context. Its antigen is still unknown. The entry originates in a study of cytomegalovirus exposure and HLA in healthy donors. At the level of the study: Among 398 genotyped donors, around 80% fell in the Caucasian-associated ancestry cluster. The study's findings and limits: Common viral pathogens seemed to be connected with several of the most significant clusters, according to a later analysis. Earlier findings revealed that most TCR beta V segments proved productive either about 87% or about 30% of the time.

The junction had 7 bases not matched to a gene; V was cut back by 1 base and J by 1 base. The CDR3 is made up of 18 amino acids. Germline V gives CDR1 SGHTA, CDR2 FQGTGA. Both 60 Vbeta primers and 13 Jbeta primers went into the PCR. Clones were sequenced by immunoSEQ multiplex PCR, and TCRdb holds only the in-frame ones, with some missing. The repertoire has 180,000 or so clones, around 80% of them found once; the top ten carry more than 1.1%. Material: PBMCs. The sequence was collected from a girl under 18 in good health and CMV-seropositive. The J gene is TRBJ2-1, the V gene TRBV7-3, with 10 bases that match TRBD1. CDR3 nucleotide sequence: TGTGCCAGCAGCTTAAGCCTTGGGACAGGGGCATCCTACAATGAGCAGTTCTTC. Its translation: CASSLSLGTGASYNEQFF. The complete variable domain, with remaining parts taken from reference TRBV7-3 and TRBJ2-1, reads GAGVSQTPSNKVTEKGKYVELRCDPISGHTALYWYRQSLGQGPEFLIYFQGTGAADDSGLPNDRFFAVRPEGSVSTLKIQRTERGDSAVYLCASSLSLGTGASYNEQFFGPGTRLTVL.